This entry describes one TCR beta chain. No antigen is known for it. Germline V gives CDR1 MGHRA, CDR2 YSYEKL. This CDR3 contains 16 residues. The sample is drawn from a study of cytomegalovirus exposure and HLA in healthy donors. With 60 Vbeta and 13 Jbeta primers, the PCR was carried out. The protocol was immunoSEQ multiplex PCR, while the TCRdb copy is restricted to in-frame clones and leaves out a portion. The sample carries roughly 180,000 clones, under 80% recorded once. Notes on the study in general: Sequencing depth across donors, presence/absence analyses assumed, was roughly uniform.

Sequencing was performed on PBMCs. The chain uses TRBV4-1 and TRBJ2-5, with D perhaps matching TRBD1 (6 bases). The J call may be incorrect, as the DNA end agrees better with TRBJ2-7. The sequence was obtained from a woman aged 50 to 60 in good health and CMV-seropositive. CDR3 sequence (DNA): TGCGCCAGCAGCCAAGGCGTCAGGGGTCACTCTAACGAGCAGTACTTC. It encodes CASSQGVRGHSNEQYF.